The table lists the clone carrying this TCR beta chain with a few counts. The antigen is unknown. Unmatched junction bases numbered 15, after V lost 6 bases and J lost 5 bases. The CDR3 runs to 18 residues. Germline V gene data show CDR1 as MNHEY and CDR2 as SVGEGT. The sample is drawn from a study of identical twins. Study-level points and caveats: Twin pairs' shared out-of-frame alpha sequences were enriched in low generation probability. Models underpredicted monozygotic twin sharing of out-of-frame TCR alpha.

MiXCR, run by TCRdb on the 5' RACE reads, gives a single entry per CDR3 protein. The repertoire has about 210,000 distinct CDR3 sequences, roughly a tenth of them found once; the top ten carry around 5.1%. The sample consisted of memory (CD45RO+) T cells sorted from blood. This chain joins TRBV6-2 or TRBV6-3 and TRBJ2-1; 11 bases align to TRBD2. The TCR originated in a woman aged 18-29 years in good health. CDR3 residues: CASSPTGVAGGPHNEQFF. DNA of the CDR3: TGTGCCAGCAGCCCGACCGGGGTAGCGGGAGGGCCCCACAATGAGCAGTTCTTC.